This is a list of T cell receptor beta chains from one sample in a study of control samples from healthy donors and cancer patients. Clones were read by immunoSEQ multiplex PCR, and TCRdb kept only the in-frame ones, dropping some. In the table there are 130,000 or so clones, roughly 92% of which are singletons. The sequenced material came from blood. All receptors come from a man between 40 and 49 years old in good health. The CDR3 runs from the conserved cysteine through the conserved F or W. The D gene is left open where the match is weak. Size is stated for part of the rows, as once, few or many counts, or as a class when the clone is expanded.

d_call	clone_size	v_call	j_call	cdr3_aa	cdr3_nt
TRBD1	NA	TRBV7-2	TRBJ1-1	CASSWDRNTEAFF	TGTGCCAGCAGCTGGGACAGGAACACTGAAGCTTTCTTT
NA	NA	TRBV7-8	TRBJ2-1	CASSSEGPSSSYNEQFF	TGTGCCAGCAGCTCCGAGGGACCTTCGAGCTCCTACAATGAGCAGTTCTTC
TRBD1	NA	TRBV7-3	TRBJ2-1	CASSPRTGGNNEQFF	TGTGCCAGCAGCCCGCGGACAGGGGGAAACAATGAGCAGTTCTTC
NA	NA	TRBV28	TRBJ1-3	CASSPRGEGNTIYF	TGTGCCAGCAGTCCTAGGGGGGAAGGAAACACCATATATTTT
TRBD1	NA	TRBV7-8	TRBJ2-7	CASSLSRTGRGEQYF	TGTGCCAGCAGCTTATCCAGGACAGGGCGTGGCGAGCAGTACTTC
NA	NA	TRBV15	TRBJ1-1	CATSRRNTEAFF	TGTGCCACCAGCAGAAGGAACACTGAAGCTTTCTTT
NA	once	TRBV20-1	TRBJ2-3	CSARVGDTQYF	TGCAGTGCCAGGGTGGGCGATACGCAGTATTTT
NA	NA	TRBV11-2	TRBJ2-7	CASSIQSAYEQYF	TGTGCCAGCAGCATACAAAGTGCCTACGAGCAGTACTTC
TRBD2	NA	TRBV7-2	TRBJ2-2	CASSLVTSGGANTGELFF	TGTGCCAGCAGCTTAGTTACTAGCGGGGGGGCGAACACCGGGGAGCTGTTTTTT
TRBD1	NA	TRBV11-2	TRBJ1-1	CASSFHRGGHTEAFF	TGTGCCAGCAGCTTTCACAGGGGTGGACACACTGAAGCTTTCTTT
NA	NA	TRBV4-2	TRBJ2-4	CASSQPGRQTDQYF	TGTGCCAGCAGCCAACCCGGGAGACAAACGGATCAGTACTTC
TRBD1	NA	TRBV24-1	TRBJ1-5	CATATTGENQPQHF	TGTGCCACCGCAACGACAGGGGAAAATCAGCCCCAGCATTTT
NA	NA	TRBV4-2	TRBJ1-6	CASSQTRTHRDSPLHF	TGTGCCAGCAGCCAAACCCGGACCCACAGGGATTCACCCCTCCACTTT
NA	NA	TRBV6-6	TRBJ2-2	CATGRGPGELFF	TGTGCCACTGGCCGAGGCCCCGGGGAGCTGTTTTTT
NA	NA	TRBV27	TRBJ1-5	CASSLSDTNQPQHF	TGTGCCAGCAGTTTATCGGACACCAATCAGCCCCAGCATTTT
NA	NA	TRBV11-2	TRBJ2-7	CASGNYEQYF	TGTGCCAGCGGGAACTACGAGCAGTACTTC
NA	NA	TRBV11-2	TRBJ1-1	CASRAFGRVGTEAFF	TGTGCCAGCAGAGCCTTCGGAAGGGTAGGGACTGAAGCTTTCTTT
NA	NA	TRBV10-1	TRBJ2-3	CASSEAGSSTDTQYF	TGCGCCAGCAGTGAGGCGGGGTCTAGCACAGATACGCAGTATTTT
NA	NA	TRBV3-1/TRBV3-2	TRBJ1-5	CASSQSSPQPQHF	TGTGCCAGCAGCCAATCATCCCCTCAGCCCCAGCATTTT
TRBD1	NA	TRBV7-2	TRBJ2-7	CASSYWGQLEQYF	TGTGCCAGCAGCTACTGGGGACAGCTCGAGCAGTACTTC
NA	once	TRBV3-1/TRBV3-2	TRBJ2-1	CASSQERVGEQFF	TGTGCCAGCAGCCAAGAGAGGGTCGGTGAGCAGTTCTTC
NA	NA	TRBV5-1	TRBJ1-5	CASSAGDHQPQHF	TGCGCCAGCAGCGCCGGGGATCATCAGCCCCAGCATTTT
TRBD1	NA	TRBV27	TRBJ1-2	CASSYRQGQGDYGYTF	TGTGCCAGCAGTTATCGACAGGGACAGGGGGACTATGGCTACACCTTC
NA	NA	TRBV5-6	TRBJ1-1	CASSSGQNTEAFF	TGTGCCAGCAGCTCGGGACAGAACACTGAAGCTTTCTTT
NA	NA	TRBV10-3	TRBJ1-3	CAIVGGNTIYF	TGTGCCATCGTAGGTGGAAACACCATATATTTT
NA	NA	TRBV6-2/TRBV6-3	TRBJ1-2	CASSYSGRDYGYTF	TGTGCCAGCAGTTACTCGGGGAGAGACTATGGCTACACCTTC
TRBD1	NA	TRBV10-3	TRBJ1-3	CAISAGQGGGNTIYF	TGTGCCATCAGTGCAGGACAGGGAGGTGGAAACACCATATATTTT
TRBD1	NA	TRBV5-8	TRBJ1-4	CASSFGQDREKLFF	TGTGCCAGCAGCTTTGGACAGGACCGTGAAAAACTGTTTTTT
NA	NA	TRBV7-3	TRBJ1-1	CASSSTGNTEAFF	TGTGCCAGCAGCTCAACAGGGAACACTGAAGCTTTCTTT
NA	NA	TRBV2	TRBJ1-5	CASRGTNQPQHF	TGTGCCAGCAGGGGGACGAATCAGCCCCAGCATTTT
NA	once	TRBV5-5	TRBJ2-5	CASSFLLGAGSEETQYF	TGTGCCAGCAGCTTTCTACTAGGGGCAGGTTCGGAAGAGACCCAGTACTTC
NA	NA	TRBV4-1	TRBJ1-2	CASSQEVATAFYGYTF	TGCGCCAGCAGCCAAGAAGTGGCCACAGCCTTCTATGGCTACACCTTC
NA	NA	TRBV20-1	TRBJ1-1	CSAIQEGEAFF	TGCAGTGCTATCCAGGAGGGTGAAGCTTTCTTT
NA	NA	TRBV6-4	TRBJ1-6	CASSLIYNSPLHF	TGTGCCAGCAGTTTAATTTATAATTCACCCCTCCACTTT
NA	NA	TRBV15	TRBJ2-1	CATSRDFRGSNEQFF	TGTGCCACCAGCAGAGATTTCCGGGGATCCAATGAGCAGTTCTTC
TRBD1	NA	TRBV13	TRBJ1-3	CASSPGTALHSGNTIYF	TGTGCCAGCAGCCCCGGGACAGCCCTTCATTCTGGAAACACCATATATTTT
NA	NA	TRBV7-9	TRBJ1-1	CASSSYSSKGVTEAFF	TGTGCCAGCAGCTCCTACTCCTCCAAGGGGGTCACTGAAGCTTTCTTT
NA	NA	TRBV27	TRBJ2-7	CASSLSAGRHEQYF	TGTGCCAGCAGTTTATCGGCGGGGCGCCACGAGCAGTACTTC
NA	once	TRBV7-8	TRBJ2-7	CASLRGGYEQYF	TGTGCCAGCCTTAGGGGTGGGTACGAGCAGTACTTC
NA	NA	TRBV6-5	TRBJ2-4	CASSYDDGENIQYF	TGTGCCAGCAGTTATGATGACGGGGAAAACATTCAGTACTTC
TRBD1	NA	TRBV18	TRBJ1-1	CASSLGQGARGTEAFF	TGTGCCAGCTCACTTGGACAGGGGGCGAGGGGAACTGAAGCTTTCTTT
TRBD1	NA	TRBV11-1	TRBJ1-4	CASSLYTGAKHEKLFF	TGTGCCAGCAGCTTATATACAGGGGCGAAACACGAAAAACTGTTTTTT